The 22 T cell receptor beta chains in this list originate from one sample, sequenced in a study of cytomegalovirus exposure and HLA in healthy donors. The PCR used 60 Vbeta and 13 Jbeta primers. Sequenced by immunoSEQ multiplex PCR; TCRdb stores in-frame clones only, minus some. Of 40,000 or so clones in the sample, 70% to 85% were seen once. Sequencing was performed on PBMCs. The origin of the receptors is a man between 25 and 39 years old in good health and CMV-seronegative.

This rearrangement joins TRBV7-2 to TRBJ2-3, with D possibly matching TRBD1 (6 bases). The CDR3 contains 14 residues. Trimming removed 0 bases at V and 4 bases at J, with 8 bases between. Germline loops: CDR1 SGHTA, CDR2 FQGNSA. CDR3 sequence: CASSLAGAADTQYF. The CDR3 region has the DNA TGTGCCAGCAGCTTAGCGGGGGCGGCAGATACGCAGTATTTT.

This sequence joins TRBV7-8 and TRBJ2-3; 12 bases fit TRBD2. The CDR3 runs 16 residues. CDR1 SGHVS and CDR2 FQNEAQ come from the germline V gene. Unmatched junction bases numbered 4, after V lost 5 bases and J lost 1 base. The DNA for the CDR3 is TGTGCCAGCAGCCCAGGGACTAGCGGGCGCACAGATACGCAGTATTTT. This sequence encodes CASSPGTSGRTDTQYF.

This clone was counted a few times. The V and J genes are TRBV7-9 and TRBJ1-1; the match to TRBD1 covers 7 bases. V lost 3 bases, J lost 4 bases, and 5 bases stayed unmatched. This CDR3 contains 14 residues. Germline V gives CDR1 SEHNR, CDR2 FQNEAQ (reference sequence). The CDR3 loop is CASSFGDSGTEAFF. The CDR3 DNA sequence: TGTGCCAGCAGCTTTGGGGACAGTGGCACTGAAGCTTTCTTT.

This clone was seen just once. The V and J genes are TRBV28 and TRBJ2-7; D might be TRBD2 (5 bases). Germline lookup yields CDR1 MDHEN and CDR2 SYDVKM. CDR3 length equals 13 residues. V gave up 3 bases and J gave up 7 bases, with 13 bases separating them. The DNA for the CDR3 is TGTGCCAGCAGTTTCTTCAGGTCGGGAGAGCAGTACTTC. It codes for CASSFFRSGEQYF.

This clone was detected once. The genes are TRBV7-6 and TRBJ2-3; a possible D gene is TRBD2 (5 bases). Between the trimmed V and J ends, which lost 5 bases and 2 bases, there was a span of 11 bases. Germline lookup yields CDR1 SGHVS and CDR2 FNYEAQ. CDR3 length equals 14 residues. The CDR3, as DNA: TGTGCCAGCAGCGGACTGGATAACACAGATACGCAGTATTTT. Translated, it gives CASSGLDNTDTQYF.

The rearrangement links TRBV18 to TRBJ1-4; the match to TRBD1 covers 7 bases. V trimming: 3 bases; J trimming: 3 bases; junction bases outside the gene matches: 4. Germline V gene lookup returns CDR1 KGHSH and CDR2 LQKENI. This CDR3 contains 15 residues. The CDR3 nucleotides read TGTGCCAGCTCACCGACAGGGTCCCCTAATGAAAAACTGTTTTTT. Protein sequence: CASSPTGSPNEKLFF.

V and J are TRBV19 and TRBJ2-7; 10 bases align to TRBD1. This CDR3 comprises 14 residues. Losses at the gene ends were 4 bases for V and 5 bases for J; bases not matched to a gene: 5. Germline V gene lookup returns CDR1 LNHDA and CDR2 SQIVND (reference sequence). The CDR3 spells CASSTGQGFHEQYF. CDR3 DNA: TGTGCCAGTAGTACGGGACAGGGGTTCCACGAGCAGTACTTC.

This rearrangement joins TRBV9 to TRBJ2-3; 12 bases agree with TRBD1. V lost 3 bases to trimming and J lost 7 bases; unmatched junction nucleotides: 6. Germline CDR1 reads SGDLS; CDR2 reads YYNGEE. This CDR3 spans 15 amino acids. The CDR3 DNA reads TGTGCCAGCAGCGGAGGGACAGGGGGCTTTAATACGCAGTATTTT. This translates into CASSGGTGGFNTQYF.

The gene calls are TRBV5-1 and TRBJ2-7; 11 bases fit TRBD1. The CDR3 extends over 17 amino acids. The germline gives CDR1 SGHRS, CDR2 YFSETQ. The V and J ends lost 0 bases and 5 bases, in that order; junction bases with no gene match: 10. As DNA, the CDR3 is TGCGCCAGCAGCTTGGGTGGCAGGACAGGGGGCCTCGACGAGCAGTACTTC. Protein sequence: CASSLGGRTGGLDEQYF.

The chain links TRBV19 to TRBJ1-5; 11 bases align to TRBD1. The CDR3 consists of 19 residues. The V and J ends lost 5 bases and 3 bases, in that order; junction bases with no gene match: 15. Germline values: CDR1 LNHDA, CDR2 SQIVND (reference sequence). Here the CDR3 DNA reads TGTGCCAGTAGTCCCGGACAGGGGGCCGGGTTGCTCCCCAATCAGCCCCAGCATTTT. The encoded protein is CASSPGQGAGLLPNQPQHF.

CDR3: CASSQAGGYEQYF. The CDR3 DNA is TGTGCCAGCAGCCAAGCGGGAGGCTACGAGCAGTACTTC. V usage is TRBV6-5 and J usage is TRBJ2-7; 9 positions match TRBD2. V gave up 6 bases and J gave up 3 bases; unmatched junction bases: 3. Looked up from germline, CDR1 is MNHEY and CDR2 is SVGAGI. This CDR3 contains 13 residues.

V gene TRBV7-3 combines with J gene TRBJ2-5; D possibly corresponds to TRBD1 (5 bases). CDR1 is SGHTA and CDR2 is FQGTGA in the germline V gene. V was pared by 1 base and J by 0 bases, with 12 bases between. This CDR3 has 16 amino acids. The CDR3 DNA sequence: TGTGCCAGCAGCTTAATGCCCAGGGCCAACCAAGAGACCCAGTACTTC. Amino acids: CASSLMPRANQETQYF.

V gene TRBV6-5 combines with J gene TRBJ2-2; 9 bases align to TRBD2. The CDR3 is 16 residues long. Germline V gives CDR1 MNHEY, CDR2 SVGAGI. V lost 0 bases to trimming and J lost 4 bases; unmatched junction nucleotides: 3. Written as DNA, the CDR3 is TGTGCCAGCAGTTACTCGCTAGCGGGGTCCACCGGGGAGCTGTTTTTT. This translates into CASSYSLAGSTGELFF.

This sequence joins TRBV19 and TRBJ1-1, with TRBD1 matching over 7 bases. V lost 4 bases to trimming and J lost 9 bases; unmatched junction nucleotides: 8. Per germline, CDR1 LNHDA and CDR2 SQIVND (reference sequence). The CDR3 is 13 residues long. The CDR3 DNA reads as TGTGCCAGTAGTAACCCGGGACAGCCGAAAGCTTTCTTT. Translation gives CASSNPGQPKAFF.

This clone was seen once. The chain combines TRBV11-2 with TRBJ2-1, with TRBD2 identical over 13 bases. There are 15 residues in the CDR3. V lost 5 bases, J lost 7 bases, and 5 bases stayed unmatched. The germline V gene encodes CDR1 SGHAT and CDR2 FQNNGV. The CDR3: CASSRPGLAGNEQFF. CDR3 DNA sequence: TGTGCCAGCAGCCGACCGGGACTAGCGGGAAATGAGCAGTTCTTC.

This chain uses TRBV11-1 with TRBJ2-1, with D possibly being TRBD2 (6 bases). From germline, CDR1 is SGHAT and CDR2 FQDESV (reference sequence). The CDR3 is 19 residues long. The ends were cut back, 5 bases at V and 0 bases at J, with 23 bases in the middle. The CDR3 region has the DNA TGTGCCAGCAGCGCGCCGGGACTTGGGACCCTAAGCTCCTACAATGAGCAGTTCTTC. Translated: CASSAPGLGTLSSYNEQFF.

This clone is a singleton in its sample. The chain joins TRBV19 to TRBJ2-7; the match to TRBD2 covers 11 bases. The germline V gene encodes CDR1 LNHDA and CDR2 SQIVND (reference sequence). The V segment lost 3 bases and the J segment 4 bases; nucleotides outside the gene matches: 8. CDR3 length: 16 residues. CDR3 amino acids: CASSIGTSGVPYEQYF. CDR3 sequence (DNA): TGTGCCAGTAGTATTGGGACTAGCGGCGTCCCATACGAGCAGTACTTC.

The chain has TRBV6-5 and TRBJ2-7; TRBD2 matches at 9 bases. This CDR3 is built from 14 residues. V shed 0 bases, J shed 3 bases, and the junction held 0 bases outside the gene matches. The V gene's germline CDR1 is MNHEY and CDR2 SVGAGI. CDR3 sequence (DNA): TGTGCCAGCAGTTACTCGACTAGCGGCTACGAGCAGTACTTC. As protein: CASSYSTSGYEQYF.

This clone was recorded a few times. The chain links TRBV2 to TRBJ1-6; maybe TRBD1 (5 bases). The CDR3 runs 16 residues. Per germline, CDR1 SNHLY and CDR2 FYNNEI. The V gene lost 7 bases and the J gene lost 7 bases, with 20 bases spanning the gap. As DNA, the CDR3 is TGTGCCAGCACCCTGCTTCAGGGATATGCCAATTCACCCCTCCACTTT. It encodes CASTLLQGYANSPLHF.

This clone occurred a few times. The CDR3 DNA is TGCGCCAGCAGCTTAGTACCGGCGAACACCGGGGAGCTGTTTTTT. Translation: CASSLVPANTGELFF. The chain joins TRBV5-1 to TRBJ2-2; D is ambiguous. The CDR3 runs to 15 residues. The V end lost 2 bases, the J end lost 0 bases, and 8 bases lay between the germline ends. Germline CDR1 SGHRS, CDR2 YFSETQ.

This clone came up a few times. V usage is TRBV6-5 and J usage is TRBJ2-2, with a tentative D call TRBD1 (5 bases). V was cut by 4 bases and J by 6 bases, with 18 bases left in between. The CDR3 totals 16 residues. The germline V gene has CDR1 MNHEY and CDR2 SVGAGI. The CDR3 reads CASSSVGRGNPGELFF. The CDR3, as DNA: TGTGCCAGCAGTTCAGTGGGGCGCGGTAATCCCGGGGAGCTGTTTTTT.

In this sample, this clone turned up a few times. The chain is built from TRBV9 and TRBJ1-1; no definite D call. The germline V gene encodes CDR1 SGDLS and CDR2 YYNGEE. This CDR3 contains 14 residues. Trimming pared 4 bases from V and 4 bases from J, leaving 14 bases between. As DNA, the CDR3 is TGTGCCAGCAGCCCGAGGACTTTGGCCACTGAAGCTTTCTTT. This sequence encodes CASSPRTLATEAFF.